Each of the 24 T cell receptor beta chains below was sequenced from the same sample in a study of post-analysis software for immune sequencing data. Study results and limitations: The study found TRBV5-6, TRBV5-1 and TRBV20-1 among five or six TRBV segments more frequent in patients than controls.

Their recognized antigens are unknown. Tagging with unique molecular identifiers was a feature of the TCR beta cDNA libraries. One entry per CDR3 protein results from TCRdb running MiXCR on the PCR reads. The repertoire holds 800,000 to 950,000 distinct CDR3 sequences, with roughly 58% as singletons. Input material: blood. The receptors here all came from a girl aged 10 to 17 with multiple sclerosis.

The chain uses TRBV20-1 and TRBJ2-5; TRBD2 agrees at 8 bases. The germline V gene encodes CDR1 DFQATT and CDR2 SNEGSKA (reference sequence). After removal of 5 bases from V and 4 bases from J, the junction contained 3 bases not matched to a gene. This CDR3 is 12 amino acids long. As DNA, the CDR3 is TGCAGTGCTCCAGCGGGAGCAGAGACCCAGTACTTC. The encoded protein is CSAPAGAETQYF.

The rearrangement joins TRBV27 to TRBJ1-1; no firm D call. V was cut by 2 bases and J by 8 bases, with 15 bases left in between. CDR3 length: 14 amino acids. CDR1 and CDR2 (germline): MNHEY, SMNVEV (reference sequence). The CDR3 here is CASSLSRTLGEAFF. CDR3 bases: TGTGCCAGCAGTTTAAGTCGGACTCTAGGGGAAGCTTTCTTT.

The CDR3 sequence: CASTRGLMNTEAFF. In DNA form, the CDR3 reads TGTGCCAGCACCCGTGGGCTCATGAACACTGAAGCTTTCTTT. This chain uses TRBV6-5 with TRBJ1-1; D gene uncertain. V lost 7 bases to trimming and J lost 0 bases, with 12 bases between them. Per the germline V gene, CDR1 is MNHEY and CDR2 is SVGAGI. The CDR3 spans 14 residues.

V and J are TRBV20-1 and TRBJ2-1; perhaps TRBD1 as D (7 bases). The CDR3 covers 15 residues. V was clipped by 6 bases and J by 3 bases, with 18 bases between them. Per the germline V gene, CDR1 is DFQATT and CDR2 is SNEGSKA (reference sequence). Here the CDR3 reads CSAPRAGQSYNEQFF. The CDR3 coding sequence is TGCAGTGCCCCGAGGGCGGGACAGAGCTACAATGAGCAGTTCTTC.

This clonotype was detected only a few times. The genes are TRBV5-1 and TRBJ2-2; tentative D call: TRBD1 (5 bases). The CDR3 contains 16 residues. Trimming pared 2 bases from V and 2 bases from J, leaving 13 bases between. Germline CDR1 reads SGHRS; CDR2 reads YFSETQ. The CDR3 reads CASSLMGQFNTGELFF. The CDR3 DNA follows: TGCGCCAGCAGCTTAATGGGGCAATTTAACACCGGGGAGCTGTTTTTT.

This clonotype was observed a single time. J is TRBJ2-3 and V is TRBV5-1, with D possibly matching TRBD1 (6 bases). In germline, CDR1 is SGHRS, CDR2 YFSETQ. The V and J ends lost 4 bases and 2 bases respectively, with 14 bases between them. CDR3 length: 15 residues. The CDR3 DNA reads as TGCGCCAGCAGCCAGGGGATTGAGTACACAGATACGCAGTATTTT. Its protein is CASSQGIEYTDTQYF.

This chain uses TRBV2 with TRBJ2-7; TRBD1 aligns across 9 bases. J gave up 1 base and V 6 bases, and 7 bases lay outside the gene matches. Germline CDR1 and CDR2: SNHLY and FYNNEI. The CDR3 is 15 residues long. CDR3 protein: CASRLGTGLSYEQYF. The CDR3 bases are TGTGCCAGCAGACTCGGGACAGGGCTGTCCTACGAGCAGTACTTC.

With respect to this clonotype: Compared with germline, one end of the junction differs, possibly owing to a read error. The CDR3 DNA follows: TGCGCCAGTTTGGGGGCCTTCCAAGAGATCCAGTACTTC. It specifies CASLGAFQEIQYF. The chain joins TRBV5-1 to TRBJ2-5; TRBD1 is a possible D gene (6 bases). The CDR3 loop spans 13 amino acids. CDR1 is SGHRS and CDR2 is YFSETQ in the germline V gene.

The CDR3 loop is CSARASTYEQYF. The CDR3 DNA reads as TGCAGTGCTAGGGCGAGCACCTACGAGCAGTACTTC. J is TRBJ2-7 and V is TRBV20-1; D unclear. The germline V gene has CDR1 DFQATT and CDR2 SNEGSKA (reference sequence). The CDR3 covers 12 residues. Trimming stripped 3 bases from V and 2 bases from J, with 8 bases between.

CDR3 residues: CASSQKQGRVDEQYF. CDR3 bases: TGTGCCAGCAGCCAAAAACAGGGGCGAGTGGACGAGCAGTACTTC. J is TRBJ2-7 and V is TRBV14, with 7 positions matching TRBD1. Trimming removed 2 bases from V and 5 bases from J; junction bases left unmatched: 9. The CDR3 length is 15 residues. CDR1 SGHDN and CDR2 FVKESK come from the germline V gene.

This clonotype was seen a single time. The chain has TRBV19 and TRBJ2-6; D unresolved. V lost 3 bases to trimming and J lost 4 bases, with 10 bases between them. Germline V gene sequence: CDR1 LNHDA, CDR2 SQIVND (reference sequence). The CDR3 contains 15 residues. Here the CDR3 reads CASSIGHVGANVLTF. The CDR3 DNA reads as TGTGCCAGTAGTATTGGGCATGTCGGGGCCAACGTCCTGACTTTC.

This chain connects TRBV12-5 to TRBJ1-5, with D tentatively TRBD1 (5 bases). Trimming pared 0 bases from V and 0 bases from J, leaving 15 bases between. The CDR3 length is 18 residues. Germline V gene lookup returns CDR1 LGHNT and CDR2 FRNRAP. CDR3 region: CASGLVRGERYSNQPQHF. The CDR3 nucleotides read TGTGCTAGTGGTTTGGTACGGGGGGAGCGGTATAGCAATCAGCCCCAGCATTTT.

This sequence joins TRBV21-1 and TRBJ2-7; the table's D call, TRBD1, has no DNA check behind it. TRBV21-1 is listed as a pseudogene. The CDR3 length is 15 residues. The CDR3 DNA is TGCGCCAGCAGCAAAGTCATTGACGGGAACTACGAGCAGTACTTC. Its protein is CASSKVIDGNYEQYF.

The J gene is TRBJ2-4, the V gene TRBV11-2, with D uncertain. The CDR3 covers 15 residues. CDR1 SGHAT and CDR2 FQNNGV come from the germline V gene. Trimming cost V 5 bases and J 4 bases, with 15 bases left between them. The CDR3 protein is CASSPPWNRKNIQYF. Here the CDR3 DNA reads TGTGCCAGCAGCCCGCCTTGGAACAGAAAAAACATTCAGTACTTC.

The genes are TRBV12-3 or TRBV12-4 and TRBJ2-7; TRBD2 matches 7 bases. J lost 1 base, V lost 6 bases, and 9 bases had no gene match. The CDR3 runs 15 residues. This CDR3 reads CASSLPGGRSYEQYF. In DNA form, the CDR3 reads TGTGCCAGCAGCCTCCCGGGGGGAAGGTCCTACGAGCAGTACTTC.

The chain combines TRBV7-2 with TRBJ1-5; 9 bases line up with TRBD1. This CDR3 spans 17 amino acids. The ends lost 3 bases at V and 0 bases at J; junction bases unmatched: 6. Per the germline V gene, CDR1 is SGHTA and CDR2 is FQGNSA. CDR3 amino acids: CASSLRTGAGSNQPQHF. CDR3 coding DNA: TGTGCCAGCAGCTTGCGGACAGGGGCGGGTAGCAATCAGCCCCAGCATTTT.

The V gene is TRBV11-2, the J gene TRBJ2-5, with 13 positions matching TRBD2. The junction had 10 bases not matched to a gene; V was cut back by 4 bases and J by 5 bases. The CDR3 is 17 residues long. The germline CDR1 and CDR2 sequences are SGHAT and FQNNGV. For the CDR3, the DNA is TGTGCCAGCAGCTCTCGACTAGCGGGGGGTGCGGGGGAGACCCAGTACTTC. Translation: CASSSRLAGGAGETQYF.

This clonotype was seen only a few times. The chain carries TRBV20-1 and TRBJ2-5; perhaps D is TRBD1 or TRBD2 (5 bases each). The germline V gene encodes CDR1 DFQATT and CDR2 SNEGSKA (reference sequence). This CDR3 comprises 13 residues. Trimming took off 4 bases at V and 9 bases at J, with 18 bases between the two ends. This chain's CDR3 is CSANRDPHPAQYF. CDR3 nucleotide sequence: TGCAGTGCTAACCGGGACCCACACCCCGCCCAGTACTTC.

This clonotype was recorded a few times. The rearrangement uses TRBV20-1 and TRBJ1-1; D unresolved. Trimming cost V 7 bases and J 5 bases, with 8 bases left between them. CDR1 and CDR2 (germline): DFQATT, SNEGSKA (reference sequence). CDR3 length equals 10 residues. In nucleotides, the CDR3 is TGCAGTGTCCGGGTAACTGAAGCTTTCTTT. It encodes CSVRVTEAFF.

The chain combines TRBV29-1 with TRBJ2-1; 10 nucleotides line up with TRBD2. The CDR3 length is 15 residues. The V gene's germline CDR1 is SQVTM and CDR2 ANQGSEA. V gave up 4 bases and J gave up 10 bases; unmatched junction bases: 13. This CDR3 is CSVVQRLAGVREQFF. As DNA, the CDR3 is TGCAGCGTTGTGCAGAGGCTAGCGGGGGTACGGGAGCAGTTCTTC.

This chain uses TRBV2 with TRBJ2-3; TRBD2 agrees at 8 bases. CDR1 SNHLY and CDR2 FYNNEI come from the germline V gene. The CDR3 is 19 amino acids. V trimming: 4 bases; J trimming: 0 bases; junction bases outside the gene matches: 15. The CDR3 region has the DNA TGTGCCAGCAGTGGCTTCGGCCATACGGGGGGGTCTAGCACAGATACGCAGTATTTT. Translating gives CASSGFGHTGGSSTDTQYF.

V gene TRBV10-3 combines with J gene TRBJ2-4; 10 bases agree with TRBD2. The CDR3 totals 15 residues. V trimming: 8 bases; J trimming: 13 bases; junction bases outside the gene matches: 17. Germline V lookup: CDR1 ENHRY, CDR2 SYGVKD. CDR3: CAIRASGGTAGEQYF. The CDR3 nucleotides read TGTGCCATCCGAGCTAGCGGGGGAACAGCGGGGGAGCAGTACTTC.

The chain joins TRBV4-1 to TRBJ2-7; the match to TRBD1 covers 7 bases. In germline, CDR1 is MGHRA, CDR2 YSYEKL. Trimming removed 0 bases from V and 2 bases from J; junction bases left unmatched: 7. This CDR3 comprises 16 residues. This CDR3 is CASSQEGQNPAYEQYF. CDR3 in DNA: TGCGCCAGCAGCCAAGAGGGACAGAACCCAGCCTACGAGCAGTACTTC.

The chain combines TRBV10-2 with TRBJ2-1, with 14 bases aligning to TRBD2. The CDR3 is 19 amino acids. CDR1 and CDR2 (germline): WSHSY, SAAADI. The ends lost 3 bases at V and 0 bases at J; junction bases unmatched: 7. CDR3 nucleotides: TGCGCCAGCAGTGACCGACTAGCGGGAGGGATGGGCTCCTACAATGAGCAGTTCTTC. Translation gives CASSDRLAGGMGSYNEQFF.